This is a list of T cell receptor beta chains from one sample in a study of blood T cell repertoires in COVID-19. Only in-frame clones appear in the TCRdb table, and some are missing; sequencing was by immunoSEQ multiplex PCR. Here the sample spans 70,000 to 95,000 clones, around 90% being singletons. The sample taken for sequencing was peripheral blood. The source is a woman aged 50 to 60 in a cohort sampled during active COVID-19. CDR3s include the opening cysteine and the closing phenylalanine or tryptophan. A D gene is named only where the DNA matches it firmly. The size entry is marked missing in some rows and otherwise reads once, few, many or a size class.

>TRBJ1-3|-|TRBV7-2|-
CASSTGQTSGNTIYF
TGTGCCAGCAGCACCGGACAGACCTCTGGAAACACCATATATTTT
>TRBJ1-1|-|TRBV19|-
CARNPGLTEDTEAFF
TGTGCCAGAAACCCCGGACTAACTGAGGACACTGAAGCTTTCTTT
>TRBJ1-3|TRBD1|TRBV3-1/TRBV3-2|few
CASSQFTGGSGNTIYF
TGTGCCAGCAGCCAGTTCACAGGGGGCTCTGGAAACACCATATATTTT
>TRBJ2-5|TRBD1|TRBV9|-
CASSVGTGSLETQYF
TGTGCCAGCAGCGTCGGGACAGGGAGTTTGGAGACCCAGTACTTC
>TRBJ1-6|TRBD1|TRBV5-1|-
CASSLRYRGSPLHF
TGCGCCAGCAGCTTACGATACAGGGGTTCACCCCTCCACTTT
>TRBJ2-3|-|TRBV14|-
CASSQAGITDTQYF
TGTGCCAGCAGCCAAGCGGGGATCACAGATACGCAGTATTTT
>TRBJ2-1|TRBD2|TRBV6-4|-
CASRPGLAGLDNEQFF
TGTGCCAGCAGGCCGGGACTAGCGGGGTTGGACAATGAGCAGTTCTTC
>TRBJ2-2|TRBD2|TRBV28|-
CASSLGGRATGELFF
TGTGCCAGCAGTTTAGGCGGGAGGGCCACCGGGGAGCTGTTTTTT
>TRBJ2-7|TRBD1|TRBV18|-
CASSPRTGAEQYF
TGTGCCAGCTCACCGCGGACAGGGGCGGAGCAGTACTTC
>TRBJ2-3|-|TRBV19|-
CASIPSWRRLTSTDTQYF
TGTGCCAGTATCCCCTCTTGGCGGCGGCTAACTAGCACAGATACGCAGTATTTT
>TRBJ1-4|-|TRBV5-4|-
CASSPDSGGRELFF
TGTGCCAGCAGCCCGGATTCGGGAGGACGTGAACTGTTTTTT
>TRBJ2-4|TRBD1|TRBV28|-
CASSGDRGLKNIQYF
TGTGCCAGCAGTGGAGACAGGGGCTTAAAAAACATTCAGTACTTC
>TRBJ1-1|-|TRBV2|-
CASSQGKGTEAFF
TGTGCCAGCAGTCAGGGGAAGGGGACTGAAGCTTTCTTT
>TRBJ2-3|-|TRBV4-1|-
CASSPPSGGHTQYF
TGCGCCAGCAGCCCCCCCTCCGGGGGGCATACGCAGTATTTT
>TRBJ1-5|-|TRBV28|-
CASSRPGVRGNQPQHF
TGTGCCAGCAGTCGTCCAGGGGTCAGAGGCAATCAGCCCCAGCATTTT
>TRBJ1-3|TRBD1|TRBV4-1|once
CASSQSDRGAFSGNTIYF
TGCGCCAGCAGCCAGTCCGACAGGGGGGCTTTCTCTGGAAACACCATATATTTT
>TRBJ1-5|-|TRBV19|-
CASSMMGGYQPQHF
TGTGCCAGTAGTATGATGGGGGGATATCAGCCCCAGCATTTT
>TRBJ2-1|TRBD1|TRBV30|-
CAWSQGVYNEQFF
TGTGCCTGGAGTCAGGGGGTATACAATGAGCAGTTCTTC
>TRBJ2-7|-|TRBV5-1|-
CASSLAAGRHEQYF
TGCGCCAGCAGCTTGGCGGCAGGGAGGCACGAGCAGTACTTC
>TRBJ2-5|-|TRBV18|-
CASSPPQGQETQYF
TGTGCCAGCTCACCACCTCAGGGACAAGAGACCCAGTACTTC
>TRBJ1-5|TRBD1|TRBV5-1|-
CASSADRVSNQPQHF
TGCGCCAGCAGTGCCGACAGGGTTAGCAATCAGCCCCAGCATTTT
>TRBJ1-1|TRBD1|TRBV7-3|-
CASSLGTDTEAFF
TGTGCCAGCAGCTTAGGGACAGACACTGAAGCTTTCTTT
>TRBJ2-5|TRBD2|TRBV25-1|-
CASSEGLAADGETQYF
TGTGCCAGCAGTGAGGGACTAGCGGCCGACGGAGAGACCCAGTACTTC
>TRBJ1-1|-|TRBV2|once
CASSTGLNTEAFF
TGTGCCAGCAGTACAGGACTGAACACTGAAGCTTTCTTT
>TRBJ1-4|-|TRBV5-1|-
CASSSGLGNEKLFF
TGCGCCAGCAGCTCGGGACTTGGTAATGAAAAACTGTTTTTT